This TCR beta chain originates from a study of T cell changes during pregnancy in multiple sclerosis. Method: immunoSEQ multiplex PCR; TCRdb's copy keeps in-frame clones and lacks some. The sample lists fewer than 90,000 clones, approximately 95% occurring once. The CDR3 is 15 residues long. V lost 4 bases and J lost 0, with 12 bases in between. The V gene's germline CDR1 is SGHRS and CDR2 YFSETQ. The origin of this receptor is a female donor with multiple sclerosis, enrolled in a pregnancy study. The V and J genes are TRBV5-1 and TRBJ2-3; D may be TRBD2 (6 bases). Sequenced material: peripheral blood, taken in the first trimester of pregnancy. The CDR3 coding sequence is TGCGCCAGCAGCGGGCGGGGATATAGCACAGATACGCAGTATTTT. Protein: CASSGRGYSTDTQYF.